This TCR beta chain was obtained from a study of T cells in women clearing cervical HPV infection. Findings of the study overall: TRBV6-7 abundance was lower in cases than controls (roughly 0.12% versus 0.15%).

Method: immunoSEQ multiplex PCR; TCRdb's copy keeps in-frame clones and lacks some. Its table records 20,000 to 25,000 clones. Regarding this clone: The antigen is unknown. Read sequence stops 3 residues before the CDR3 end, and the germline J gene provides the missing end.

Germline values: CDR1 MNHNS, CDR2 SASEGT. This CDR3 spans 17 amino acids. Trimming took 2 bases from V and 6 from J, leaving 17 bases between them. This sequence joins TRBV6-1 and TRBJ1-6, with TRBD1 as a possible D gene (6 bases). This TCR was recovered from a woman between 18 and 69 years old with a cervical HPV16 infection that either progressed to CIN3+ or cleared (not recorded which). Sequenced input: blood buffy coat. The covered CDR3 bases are TGTGCCAGCAGTGAATTCGGGCACAGGGCACTTAATTCACCC. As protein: CASSEFGHRALNSP. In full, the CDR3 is CASSEFGHRALNSPLHF.